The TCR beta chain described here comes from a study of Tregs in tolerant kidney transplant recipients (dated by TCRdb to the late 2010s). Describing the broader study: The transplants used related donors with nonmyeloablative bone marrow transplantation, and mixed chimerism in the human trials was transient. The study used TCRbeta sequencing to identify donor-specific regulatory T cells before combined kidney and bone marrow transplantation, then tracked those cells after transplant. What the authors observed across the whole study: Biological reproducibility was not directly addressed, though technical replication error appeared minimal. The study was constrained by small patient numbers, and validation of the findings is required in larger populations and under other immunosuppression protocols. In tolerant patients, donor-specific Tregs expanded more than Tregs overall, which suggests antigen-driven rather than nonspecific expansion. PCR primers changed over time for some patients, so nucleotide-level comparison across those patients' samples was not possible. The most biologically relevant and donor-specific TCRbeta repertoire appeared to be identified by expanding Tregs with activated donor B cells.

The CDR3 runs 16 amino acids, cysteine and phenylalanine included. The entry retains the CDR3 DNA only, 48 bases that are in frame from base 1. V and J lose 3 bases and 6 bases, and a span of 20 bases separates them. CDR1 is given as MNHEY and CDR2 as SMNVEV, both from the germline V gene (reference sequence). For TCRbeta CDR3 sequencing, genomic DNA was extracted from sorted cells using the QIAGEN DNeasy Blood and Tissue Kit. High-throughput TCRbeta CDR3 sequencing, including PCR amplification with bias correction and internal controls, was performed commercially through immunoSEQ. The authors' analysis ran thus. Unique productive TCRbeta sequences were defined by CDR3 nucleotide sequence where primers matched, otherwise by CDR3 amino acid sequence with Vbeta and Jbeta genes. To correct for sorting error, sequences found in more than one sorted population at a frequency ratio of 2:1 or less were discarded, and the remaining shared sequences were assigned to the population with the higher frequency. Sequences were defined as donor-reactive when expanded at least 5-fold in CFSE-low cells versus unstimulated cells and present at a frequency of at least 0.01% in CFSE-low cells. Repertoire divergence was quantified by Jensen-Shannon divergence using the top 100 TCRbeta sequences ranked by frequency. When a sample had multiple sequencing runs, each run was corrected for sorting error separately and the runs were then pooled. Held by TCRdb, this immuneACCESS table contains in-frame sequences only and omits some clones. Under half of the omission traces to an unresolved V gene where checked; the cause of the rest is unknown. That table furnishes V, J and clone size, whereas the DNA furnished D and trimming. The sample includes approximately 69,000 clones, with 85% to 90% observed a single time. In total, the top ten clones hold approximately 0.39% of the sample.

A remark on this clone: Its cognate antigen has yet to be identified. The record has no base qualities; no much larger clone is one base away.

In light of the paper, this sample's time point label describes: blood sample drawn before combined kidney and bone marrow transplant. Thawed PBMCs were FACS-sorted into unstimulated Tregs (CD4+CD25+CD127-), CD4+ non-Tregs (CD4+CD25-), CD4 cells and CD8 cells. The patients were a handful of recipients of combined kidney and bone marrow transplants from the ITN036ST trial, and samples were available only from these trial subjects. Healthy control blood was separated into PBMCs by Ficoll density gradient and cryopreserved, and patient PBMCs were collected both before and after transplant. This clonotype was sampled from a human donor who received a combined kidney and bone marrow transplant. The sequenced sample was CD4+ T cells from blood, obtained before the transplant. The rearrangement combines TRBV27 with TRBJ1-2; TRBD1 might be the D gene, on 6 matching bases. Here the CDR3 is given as CASSFRRSQGFHGYTF. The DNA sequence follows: TGTGCCAGCAGTTTTCGCCGGTCACAGGGATTCCATGGCTACACCTTC.